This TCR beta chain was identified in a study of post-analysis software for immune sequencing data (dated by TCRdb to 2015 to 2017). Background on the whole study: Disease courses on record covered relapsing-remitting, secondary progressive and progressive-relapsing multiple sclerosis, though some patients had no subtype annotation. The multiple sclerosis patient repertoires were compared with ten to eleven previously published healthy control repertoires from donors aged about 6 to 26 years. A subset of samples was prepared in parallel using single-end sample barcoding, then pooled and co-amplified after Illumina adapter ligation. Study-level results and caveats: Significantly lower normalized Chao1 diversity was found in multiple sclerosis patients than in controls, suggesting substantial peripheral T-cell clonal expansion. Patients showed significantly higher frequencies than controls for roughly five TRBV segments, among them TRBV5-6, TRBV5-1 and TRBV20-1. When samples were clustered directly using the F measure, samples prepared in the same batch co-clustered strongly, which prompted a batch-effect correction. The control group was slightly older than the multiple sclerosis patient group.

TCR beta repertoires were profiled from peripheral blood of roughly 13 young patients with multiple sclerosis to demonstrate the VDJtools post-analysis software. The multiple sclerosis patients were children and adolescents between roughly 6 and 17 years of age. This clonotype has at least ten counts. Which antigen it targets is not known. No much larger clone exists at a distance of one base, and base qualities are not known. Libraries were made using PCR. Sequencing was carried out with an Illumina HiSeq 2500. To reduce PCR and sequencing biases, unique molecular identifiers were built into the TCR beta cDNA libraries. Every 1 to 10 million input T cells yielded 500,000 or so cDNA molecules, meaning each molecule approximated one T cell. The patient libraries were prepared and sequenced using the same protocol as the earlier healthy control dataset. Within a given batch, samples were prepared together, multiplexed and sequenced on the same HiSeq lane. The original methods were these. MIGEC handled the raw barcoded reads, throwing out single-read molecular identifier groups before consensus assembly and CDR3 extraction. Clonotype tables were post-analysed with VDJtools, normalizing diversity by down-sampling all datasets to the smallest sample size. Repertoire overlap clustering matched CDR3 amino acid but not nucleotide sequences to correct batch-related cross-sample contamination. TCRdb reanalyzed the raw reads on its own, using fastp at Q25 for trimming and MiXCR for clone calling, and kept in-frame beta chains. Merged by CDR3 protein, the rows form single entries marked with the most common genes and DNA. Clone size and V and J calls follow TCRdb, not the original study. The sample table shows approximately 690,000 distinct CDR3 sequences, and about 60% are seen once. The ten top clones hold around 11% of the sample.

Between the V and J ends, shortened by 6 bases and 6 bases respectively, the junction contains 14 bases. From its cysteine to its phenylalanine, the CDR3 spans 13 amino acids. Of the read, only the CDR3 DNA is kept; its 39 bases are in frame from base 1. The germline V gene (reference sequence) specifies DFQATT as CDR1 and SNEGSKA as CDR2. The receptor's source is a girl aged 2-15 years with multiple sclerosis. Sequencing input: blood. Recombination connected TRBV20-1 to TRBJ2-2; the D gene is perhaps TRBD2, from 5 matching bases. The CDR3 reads CSAVSRRAGELFF. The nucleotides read TGCAGTGCCGTCTCGAGGCGGGCCGGGGAGCTGTTTTTT.